The sequence of this T cell receptor (beta chain) was determined in a study of cytomegalovirus exposure and HLA in healthy donors. Germline V gives CDR1 SGHVS, CDR2 FQNEAQ. This CDR3 has 15 amino acids. Deletions cut 2 bases from V and 1 base from J, with 11 bases between. The PCR was carried out with 60 Vbeta primers and 13 Jbeta primers. Repertoires were generated with immunoSEQ multiplex PCR, while TCRdb's copy carries only in-frame clones and drops some. The repertoire holds about 200,000 clones, with roughly 90% as singletons. The chain links TRBV7-8 to TRBJ2-5; maybe TRBD2 (5 bases). This clonotype was sampled from a woman in her 30s in good health and CMV-seronegative. Sequencing was carried out using PBMCs. The DNA for the CDR3 is TGTGCCAGCAGCTTACGGTGGGCGGGCCAAGAGACCCAGTACTTC. Its translation: CASSLRWAGQETQYF. Full variable domain (outside the CDR3, taken from reference TRBV7-8 and TRBJ2-5): GAGVSQSPRYKVAKRGQDVALRCDPISGHVSLFWYQQALGQGPEFLTYFQNEAQLDKSGLPSDRFFAERPEGSVSTLKIQRTQQEDSAVYLCASSLRWAGQETQYFGPGTRLLVL.